These T cell receptor beta chains were read from a single sample in a study of CDR3 diversity in severe acne. TCRdb re-called the PCR reads through MiXCR, storing one row per CDR3 protein. The sample includes under 100,000 distinct CDR3 sequences, roughly half seen only once; the top ten take over 9.5%. Sample: blood. These receptors all come from a male donor in good health, serving as a control. Each CDR3 is given with its conserved first and last residue. Fields, in order: J gene, clone size, V gene, D gene, CDR3 DNA, CDR3 protein. D genes are given only for firm matches. Expanded clones get a size class; other rows say once, few or many, or leave the size out.

TRBJ1-1 NA TRBV7-9 TRBD1 TGTGCCAGCAGCCTGACAGGGAGTACTGAAGCTTTCTTT CASSLTGSTEAFF
TRBJ2-7 few TRBV6-1 NA TGTGCCAGCAGGTATTTATTAGGCTGGCAGTACTTC CASRYLLGWQYF
TRBJ1-4 many TRBV2 NA TGTGCCAGCAGTGGCCGAGGACGGCAGCTGTTTTTT CASSGRGRQLFF
TRBJ1-2 NA TRBV5-1 TRBD1 TGCGCCAGCAGCGTATTGACAGGGGCCTATGGCTACACCTTC CASSVLTGAYGYTF
TRBJ2-7 few TRBV19 NA TGTGCCAGTAGCCCGGCCTACGAGCAGTACTTC CASSPAYEQYF
TRBJ1-5 NA TRBV28 NA TGTGCCAGCAGTTTTGTCACGAGCAGTCAGCCCCAGCATTTT CASSFVTSSQPQHF
TRBJ1-1 many TRBV6-6 NA TGTGCCACCCAGACTAGGGTCGGGCTGAACACTGAAGCTTTCTTT CATQTRVGLNTEAFF
TRBJ1-5 few TRBV6-1 NA TGTGCCAGCGCCCTAGGCGATCAGCCCCAGCATTTT CASALGDQPQHF
TRBJ1-4 NA TRBV6-5 TRBD1 TGTGCCAGCAGTTACTCGGGGACAGGGGCGTCGGAACTGTTTTTT CASSYSGTGASELFF
TRBJ1-6 few TRBV2 NA TGTGCCACCTTCCGGGGGAGCTCCTATAATTCACCCCTCCACTTT CATFRGSSYNSPLHF
TRBJ2-3 NA TRBV25-1 NA TGTGCCAGCAGCCGAATAGGAGCAAACACAGATACGCAGTATTTT CASSRIGANTDTQYF
TRBJ2-1 NA TRBV7-9 TRBD2 TGTGCCAGCAGCCCTGGTGGGCTAGCGGGGGGGTACAAACGCAATGAGCAGTTCTTC CASSPGGLAGGYKRNEQFF
TRBJ2-7 NA TRBV6-6 TRBD1 TGTGCCAGCAGTGCGCCGGGACAGGGGAACTACGAGCAGTACTTC CASSAPGQGNYEQYF
TRBJ2-1 NA TRBV7-9 TRBD1 TGTGCCAGCAGCTTAGCCGGGACAGACTACAATGAGCAGTTCTTC CASSLAGTDYNEQFF
TRBJ1-6 few TRBV7-2 TRBD1 TGTGCCAGCAGCCCCGGGACAGGGTTTAATTCACCCCTCCACTTT CASSPGTGFNSPLHF
TRBJ1-2 few TRBV20-1 NA TGCAGTGCTAGAGCTGCGGAGAGCTATGGCTACACCTTC CSARAAESYGYTF
TRBJ2-1 NA TRBV18 NA TGTGCCAGCTCATTGGAGCAGCTAAGCAATCAGCAGTTCTTC CASSLEQLSNQQFF
TRBJ1-5 NA TRBV25-1 NA TGTGCCAGCAGTGAGGCAGGGCTAAGCAATCAGCCCCAGCATTTT CASSEAGLSNQPQHF
TRBJ2-7 NA TRBV7-9 TRBD2 TGTGCCAGCAGCCAAGATCGAGGGGCGGGAGGAGCCTACGAGCAGTACTTC CASSQDRGAGGAYEQYF
TRBJ1-5 NA TRBV25-1 NA TGTGCCAGCAGTGATGAGCAGGGCCTTAATCAGCCCCAGCATTTT CASSDEQGLNQPQHF
TRBJ1-2 NA TRBV5-1 NA TGCGCCAGCAGGTTCGGGCCCACGGGAGCTAACTATGGCTACACCTTC CASRFGPTGANYGYTF
TRBJ2-5 NA TRBV20-1 TRBD2 TGCAGTGCTACGACTAGCGGGAGGTTAGAGACCCAGTACTTC CSATTSGRLETQYF
TRBJ1-5 NA TRBV6-5 NA TGTGCCAGCAGTTACTCTGCCCTGATAATTTGGGTCTCCCAAAGGCCCCAGCATTTT CASSYSALIIWVSQRPQHF
TRBJ2-7 few TRBV15 NA TGTGCCACCGCGGACGGCTACGAGCAGTACTTC CATADGYEQYF
TRBJ1-1 NA TRBV30 NA TGTGCCTGGGTGGTGGCGGGTCCCGGGGGGGCTTTCTTT CAWVVAGPGGAFF
TRBJ1-2 few TRBV16 NA TGTGCCAGCAGCCAGCAAAGGGGAGGCCTTTATGGCTACACCTTC CASSQQRGGLYGYTF
TRBJ2-5 NA TRBV14 NA TGTGCCAGTAGTTCGGACGGATCGTACCAAGAGACCCAGTACTTC CASSSDGSYQETQYF
TRBJ2-7 NA TRBV25-1 TRBD1 TGTGCCAGCAGTAGGTCGGGACAGGGGGCGTACGAGCAGTACTTC CASSRSGQGAYEQYF
TRBJ2-2 few TRBV24-1 TRBD1 TGTGCCACCAGTGACCCGACAGGGCAGGCCGGGGAGCTGTTTTTT CATSDPTGQAGELFF
TRBJ1-4 few TRBV7-9 NA TGTGCCAGCAGCTCTAGTGAAAAACTGTTTTTT CASSSSEKLFF
TRBJ1-1 few TRBV2 TRBD1 TGTGCCAGCAGTTGGGATCACAGGGGTGGCACTGAAGCTTTCTTT CASSWDHRGGTEAFF
TRBJ1-2 few TRBV7-9 TRBD1 TGTGCCAGCAGCTTAACCGAAGGGACAGGAGACACCTTC CASSLTEGTGDTF
TRBJ1-1 NA TRBV10-3 NA TGTGCCATCAGTGGGTGGGACCCCGTCCCGAACGGAATATTCTTT CAISGWDPVPNGIFF
TRBJ2-7 many TRBV27 NA TGTGCCAGCCGTTCCGAGGCCTACGAGCAGTACTTC CASRSEAYEQYF
TRBJ2-7 once TRBV25-1 NA TGTGCCAGCAGTCTCCGGGACGGTTACGGGCAGTACTTC CASSLRDGYGQYF
TRBJ2-4 NA TRBV6-6 NA TGTGCCAGCAGTGAAGGGGGGGGGTACTTC CASSEGGGYF
TRBJ2-7 many TRBV20-1 NA TGCAGTGCTAGAGATCAAGCCAGGGCGGTTTATTACGAGCAGTACTTC CSARDQARAVYYEQYF
TRBJ2-1 NA TRBV7-9 TRBD2 TGTGCCAGCAGCCTAGCGGGGGGGGTTGAGCAGTTCTTC CASSLAGGVEQFF
TRBJ1-5 NA TRBV2 NA TGTGCCAGCAGTGAAAGGTCAGGGGTTCAGCCCCAGCATTTT CASSERSGVQPQHF
TRBJ1-1 many TRBV25-1 TRBD1 TGTGCCAGCAGTCAGGGGGCTGAAGCTTTCTTT CASSQGAEAFF
TRBJ1-1 many TRBV25-1 NA TGTGCCAGCACCGAACGGGGCACTGAAGCTTTCTTT CASTERGTEAFF
TRBJ1-1 many TRBV4-2 TRBD1 TGTGCCAGCAGCCAAGGGTCCGGGACAGCGAACACTGAAGCTTTCTTT CASSQGSGTANTEAFF
TRBJ2-7 NA TRBV7-3 TRBD2 TGTGCCAGCAGCTTAATAGCGGGGGCCTCCTACGAGCAGTACTTC CASSLIAGASYEQYF
TRBJ2-5 NA TRBV3-1 TRBD2 TGTGCCGGCAGCCAAGGCAGATTGGCGGGAGGACCACAAGAGACCCAGTACTTC CAGSQGRLAGGPQETQYF